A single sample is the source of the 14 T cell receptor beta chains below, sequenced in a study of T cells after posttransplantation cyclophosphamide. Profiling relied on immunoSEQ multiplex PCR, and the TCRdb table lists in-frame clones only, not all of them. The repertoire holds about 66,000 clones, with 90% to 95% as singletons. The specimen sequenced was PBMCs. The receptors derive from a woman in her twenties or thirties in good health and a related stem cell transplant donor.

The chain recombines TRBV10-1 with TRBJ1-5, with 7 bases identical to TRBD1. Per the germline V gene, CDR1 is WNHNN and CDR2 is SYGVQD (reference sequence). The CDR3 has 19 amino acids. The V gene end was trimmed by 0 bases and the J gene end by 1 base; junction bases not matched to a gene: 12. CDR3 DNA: TGCGCCAGCAGTGAGTCGGGAGGGACAGCCCTATCGAGCAATCAGCCCCAGCATTTT. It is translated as CASSESGGTALSSNQPQHF.

This CDR3 reads CASSIDPYSGSGKQPQHF. CDR3 in DNA: TGTGCCAGTAGTATAGACCCCTACAGTGGTTCGGGGAAGCAGCCCCAGCATTTT. The chain is built from TRBV19 and TRBJ1-5, with D unclear. The CDR3 extends over 18 amino acids. Germline CDR1 is LNHDA and CDR2 is SQIVND (reference sequence). Trimming stripped 0 bases from V and 7 bases from J, with 22 bases between.

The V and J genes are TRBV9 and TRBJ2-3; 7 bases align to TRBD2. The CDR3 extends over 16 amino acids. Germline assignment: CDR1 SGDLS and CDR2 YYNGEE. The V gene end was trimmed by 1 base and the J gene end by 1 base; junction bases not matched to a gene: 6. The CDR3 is CASSVRAGRGTDTQYF. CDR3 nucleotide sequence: TGTGCCAGCAGCGTACGAGCGGGGAGAGGCACAGATACGCAGTATTTT.

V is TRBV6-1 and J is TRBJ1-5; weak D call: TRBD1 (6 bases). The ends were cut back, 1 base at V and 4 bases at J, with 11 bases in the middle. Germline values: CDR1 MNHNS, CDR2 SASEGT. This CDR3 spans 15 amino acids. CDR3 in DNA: TGTGCCAGCAGTGAAGGCGAAGGGGGAAATCAGCCCCAGCATTTT. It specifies CASSEGEGGNQPQHF.

The CDR3, as DNA: TGCGCCAGCAGCCTTGGGACAGGATCGGGTGGCTACACCTTC. Encoded protein: CASSLGTGSGGYTF. This chain connects TRBV4-1 to TRBJ1-2; 8 positions agree with TRBD1. The CDR3 length is 14 residues. Germline V gene data show CDR1 as MGHRA and CDR2 as YSYEKL. Trimming removed 4 bases from V and 7 bases from J; junction bases left unmatched: 8.

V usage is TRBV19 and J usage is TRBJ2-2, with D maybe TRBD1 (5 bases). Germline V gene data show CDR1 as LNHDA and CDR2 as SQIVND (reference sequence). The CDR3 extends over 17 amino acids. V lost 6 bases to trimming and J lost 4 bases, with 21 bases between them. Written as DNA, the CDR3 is TGTGCCAGTAGCATTACAGGAACATGGCCATTCACCGGGGAGCTGTTTTTT. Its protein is CASSITGTWPFTGELFF.

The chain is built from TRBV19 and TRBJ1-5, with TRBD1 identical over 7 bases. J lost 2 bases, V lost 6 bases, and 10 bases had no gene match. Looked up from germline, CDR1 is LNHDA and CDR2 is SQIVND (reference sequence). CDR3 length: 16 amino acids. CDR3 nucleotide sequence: TGTGCCAGTAGGGTGGAGGGGGCGCGGGGCAATCAGCCCCAGCATTTT. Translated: CASRVEGARGNQPQHF.

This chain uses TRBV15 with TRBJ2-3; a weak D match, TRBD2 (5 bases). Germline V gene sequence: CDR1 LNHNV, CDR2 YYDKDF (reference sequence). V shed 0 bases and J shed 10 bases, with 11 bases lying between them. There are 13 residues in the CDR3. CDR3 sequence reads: CATSRDVGGSQYF. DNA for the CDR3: TGTGCCACCAGCAGAGATGTGGGCGGGTCGCAGTATTTT.

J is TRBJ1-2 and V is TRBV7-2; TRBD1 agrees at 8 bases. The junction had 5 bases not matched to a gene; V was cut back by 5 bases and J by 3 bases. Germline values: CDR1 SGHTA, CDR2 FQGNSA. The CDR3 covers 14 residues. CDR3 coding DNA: TGTGCCAGCAGCATGACAGGGGCTGACTATGGCTACACCTTC. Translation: CASSMTGADYGYTF.

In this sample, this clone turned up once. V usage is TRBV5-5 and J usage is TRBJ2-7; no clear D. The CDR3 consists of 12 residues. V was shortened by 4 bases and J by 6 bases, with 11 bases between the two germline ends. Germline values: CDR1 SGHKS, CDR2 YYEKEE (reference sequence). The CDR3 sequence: CASSPPYREQYF. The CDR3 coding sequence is TGTGCCAGCAGCCCGCCATATCGCGAGCAGTACTTC.

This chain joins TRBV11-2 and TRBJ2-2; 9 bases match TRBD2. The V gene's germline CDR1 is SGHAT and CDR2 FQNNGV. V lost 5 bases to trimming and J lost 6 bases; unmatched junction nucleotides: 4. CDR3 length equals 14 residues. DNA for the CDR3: TGTGCCAGCAGCCCGGGACTAGCTGCCGGGGAGCTGTTTTTT. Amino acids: CASSPGLAAGELFF.

As DNA, the CDR3 is TGTGCCAGCTCACGTAAGGAGAACTATGGCTACACCTTC. Amino acids: CASSRKENYGYTF. The genes are TRBV18 and TRBJ1-2; D unresolved. This CDR3 is 13 amino acids long. Between the trimmed V and J ends, which lost 4 bases and 2 bases, there was a span of 8 bases. The germline CDR1 and CDR2 sequences are KGHSH and LQKENI.

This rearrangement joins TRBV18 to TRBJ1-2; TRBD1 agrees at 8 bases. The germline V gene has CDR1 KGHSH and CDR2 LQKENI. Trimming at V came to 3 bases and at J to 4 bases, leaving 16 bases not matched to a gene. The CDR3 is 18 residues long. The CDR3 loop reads CASSPGTGTGGPFYGYTF. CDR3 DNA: TGTGCCAGCTCACCGGGAACAGGGACAGGTGGGCCCTTCTATGGCTACACCTTC.

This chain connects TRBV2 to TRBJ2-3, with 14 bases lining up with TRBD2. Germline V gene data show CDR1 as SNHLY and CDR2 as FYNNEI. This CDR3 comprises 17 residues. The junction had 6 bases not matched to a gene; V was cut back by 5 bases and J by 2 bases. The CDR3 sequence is CASSSWTSGGNTDTQYF. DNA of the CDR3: TGTGCCAGCAGTTCTTGGACTAGCGGGGGGAACACAGATACGCAGTATTTT.